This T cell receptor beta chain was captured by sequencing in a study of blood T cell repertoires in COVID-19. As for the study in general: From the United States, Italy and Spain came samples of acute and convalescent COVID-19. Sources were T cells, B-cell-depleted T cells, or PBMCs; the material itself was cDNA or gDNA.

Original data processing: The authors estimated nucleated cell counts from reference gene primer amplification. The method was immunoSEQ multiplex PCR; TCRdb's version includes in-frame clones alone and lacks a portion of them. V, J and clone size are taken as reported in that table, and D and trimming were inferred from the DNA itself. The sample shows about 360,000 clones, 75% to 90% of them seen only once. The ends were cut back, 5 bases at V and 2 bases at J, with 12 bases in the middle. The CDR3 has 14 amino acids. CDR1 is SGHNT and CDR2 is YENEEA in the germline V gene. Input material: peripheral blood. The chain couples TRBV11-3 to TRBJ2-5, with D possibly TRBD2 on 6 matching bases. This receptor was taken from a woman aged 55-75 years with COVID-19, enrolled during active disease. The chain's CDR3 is CASSPGTLQETQYF. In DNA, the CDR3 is TGTGCCAGCAGCCCCGGGACTTTACAAGAGACCCAGTACTTC.